This is a list of T cell receptor beta chains from one sample in a study of shared clonotypes between healthy human individuals. Measured with immunoSEQ multiplex PCR; TCRdb has only the in-frame clones, and not every one. The data show a few million clones, just over 90% seen once. The sample consisted of naive CD4+ T cells from PBMCs. The origin of the receptors is a man aged 18 to 29 in good health. Some clones in this sample may be carry-over from other donors' samples. CDR3s include the opening cysteine and the closing phenylalanine or tryptophan. The order of the fields is V gene, J gene, D gene, clone size, CDR3 protein, CDR3 DNA. D genes are given only for firm matches. Expanded clones get a size class; other rows say once, few or many, or leave the size out.

TRBV6-5	TRBJ1-5	-	-	CASSLDGNQPQHF	TGTGCCAGCAGCCTGGACGGCAATCAGCCCCAGCATTTT
TRBV29-1	TRBJ2-3	-	-	CSANLGGTDTQYF	TGCAGCGCCAATTTGGGCGGAACAGATACGCAGTATTTT
TRBV29-1	TRBJ2-3	-	-	CSVGGPSTDTQYF	TGCAGCGTTGGGGGGCCTAGCACAGATACGCAGTATTTT
TRBV7-9	TRBJ1-6	-	-	CASSLGLGPLHF	TGTGCCAGCAGCTTAGGGCTGGGGCCCCTCCACTTT
TRBV30	TRBJ2-1	TRBD2	-	CAWSAPIGLAANEQFF	TGTGCCTGGAGTGCCCCTATCGGTCTAGCGGCTAATGAGCAGTTCTTC
TRBV25-1	TRBJ2-7	TRBD1	-	CASGKTGGSDEQYF	TGTGCCAGCGGGAAGACAGGGGGCAGTGACGAGCAGTACTTC
TRBV30	TRBJ2-3	TRBD2	-	CVAASGRATTDTQYF	TGTGTCGCGGCTAGCGGGAGGGCTACCACAGATACGCAGTATTTT
TRBV5-5	TRBJ1-1	-	once	CASSLGDYTEAFF	TGTGCCAGCAGCTTAGGGGATTACACTGAAGCTTTCTTT
TRBV28	TRBJ2-1	TRBD1	-	CASSHHPGRQGGNEQFF	TGTGCCAGCAGTCACCACCCCGGCCGACAGGGTGGCAATGAGCAGTTCTTC
TRBV5-1	TRBJ1-2	-	-	CASSTGANYGYTF	TGCGCCAGCAGTACCGGGGCTAACTATGGCTACACCTTC
TRBV28	TRBJ1-5	-	-	CASSPVGGLNQPQHF	TGTGCCAGCAGCCCTGTGGGGGGACTCAATCAGCCCCAGCATTTT
TRBV9	TRBJ2-1	TRBD2	-	CASSRETGTIYNEQFF	TGTGCCAGCAGCCGAGAAACCGGGACTATCTACAATGAGCAGTTCTTC
TRBV5-1	TRBJ2-3	TRBD2	-	CASSLGGGRADTQYF	TGCGCCAGCAGCTTGGGAGGCGGGAGGGCGGATACGCAGTATTTT
TRBV4-1	TRBJ2-1	TRBD1	-	CASSQDLVQGANEQFF	TGCGCCAGCAGCCAAGATCTGGTACAGGGGGCCAATGAGCAGTTCTTC
TRBV27	TRBJ2-5	TRBD1	-	CASSKTGGQETQYF	TGTGCCAGCAGTAAGACAGGGGGCCAAGAGACCCAGTACTTC
TRBV6-1	TRBJ2-3	-	-	CASRDPGPDTQYF	TGTGCCAGCAGGGACCCCGGGCCAGATACGCAGTATTTT
TRBV7-8	TRBJ1-5	-	-	CASSLEVRTEGHF	TGTGCCAGCAGCTTAGAGGTCAGGACAGAGGGGCATTTT
TRBV10-3	TRBJ1-6	TRBD1	-	CAIRPDREHNSPLHF	TGTGCCATCAGACCGGACAGGGAGCATAATTCACCCCTCCACTTT
TRBV5-1	TRBJ2-3	TRBD2	once	CASSQILAGVQTDTQYF	TGCGCCAGCAGCCAGATCTTAGCGGGAGTTCAGACAGATACGCAGTATTTT
TRBV5-1	TRBJ2-7	TRBD2	-	CASSLYSGSSYEQYF	TGCGCCAGCAGCTTGTATAGCGGGAGCTCCTACGAGCAGTACTTC
TRBV4-3	TRBJ2-1	TRBD2	-	CASSQEGRGGNEQFF	TGCGCCAGCAGCCAAGAGGGACGGGGAGGGAATGAGCAGTTCTTC
TRBV6-1	TRBJ1-4	-	-	CASSVTHRAGEKLFF	TGTGCCAGCAGTGTGACCCATAGGGCCGGTGAAAAACTGTTTTTT
TRBV7-8	TRBJ2-1	TRBD2	-	CASSFRSAGGRNEQFF	TGTGCCAGCAGCTTTCGGTCAGCGGGAGGTCGGAATGAGCAGTTCTTC
TRBV5-1	TRBJ1-6	TRBD1	-	CASSLGQGNSPLHF	TGCGCCAGCAGCTTGGGACAGGGCAACTCACCCCTCCACTTT
TRBV6-6	TRBJ1-3	-	-	CASSSPEGGNTIYF	TGTGCCAGCAGTTCCCCCGAGGGTGGAAACACCATATATTTT
TRBV5-4	TRBJ1-1	-	-	CASSSGTMNTEAFF	TGTGCCAGCAGCTCGGGGACTATGAACACTGAAGCTTTCTTT
TRBV30	TRBJ1-5	-	few	CAWSAWASNQPQHF	TGTGCCTGGAGCGCCTGGGCTAGCAATCAGCCCCAGCATTTT
TRBV6-5	TRBJ2-7	-	-	CASSYPGSYEQYF	TGTGCCAGCAGTTATCCGGGTTCCTACGAGCAGTACTTC
TRBV7-9	TRBJ1-2	-	-	CASSSLGGSRGYTF	TGTGCCAGCAGCTCCCTGGGGGGATCCCGTGGCTACACCTTC
TRBV6-5	TRBJ2-7	-	-	CASSFGQGGYEQYF	TGTGCCAGCAGTTTTGGGCAGGGTGGTTACGAGCAGTACTTC